This TCR beta chain was captured in a study of CD8 T cells in Susac syndrome. The study sequenced TCR beta in blood CD8+ and CD4+ T cells. The multiple sclerosis controls were treatment-naive patients affected by stable or active relapsing-remitting disease. After extraction with the RNeasy kit, roughly 0.5 to 1 ug of the RNA was reverse transcribed using random hexamers. In TCRdb, the immunoSEQ multiplex PCR reads were re-called with MiXCR into one record per CDR3 protein. The sample has hundreds of thousands of distinct CDR3 sequences, roughly 85% seen once. Deletions cut 1 base from V and 5 bases from J, with 11 bases between. The CDR3 consists of 14 residues. Per germline, CDR1 LNHNV and CDR2 YYDKDF (reference sequence).

The genes are TRBV15 and TRBJ1-2, with D unclear. The sequence was obtained from a human donor with multiple sclerosis. The sample taken for sequencing was CD8+ T cells from PBMCs. The chain's CDR3 is CATSRATDLYGYTF. CDR3 nucleotide sequence: TGTGCCACCAGCAGAGCGACTGATCTTTATGGCTACACCTTC.